This T cell receptor beta chain was profiled in a study of blood T cell repertoires in COVID-19. Germline CDR1 is SGHNT and CDR2 is YENEEA. The CDR3 contains 14 residues. The V end was cut by 5 bases, the J end by 7 bases, with 17 bases between. Method: immunoSEQ multiplex PCR; TCRdb's copy keeps in-frame clones and lacks some. The sample lists 70,000 or so clones; roughly 89% were seen once. This clone came up once. The sample comprised peripheral blood. V and J are TRBV11-3 and TRBJ1-1, with D hard to call. The sequence derives from a man aged 25 to 45 with acute or convalescent COVID-19. In DNA, the CDR3 is TGTGCCAGCAGCCTCGACGCAGGTCGTGGTGAAGCTTTCTTT. It encodes CASSLDAGRGEAFF.